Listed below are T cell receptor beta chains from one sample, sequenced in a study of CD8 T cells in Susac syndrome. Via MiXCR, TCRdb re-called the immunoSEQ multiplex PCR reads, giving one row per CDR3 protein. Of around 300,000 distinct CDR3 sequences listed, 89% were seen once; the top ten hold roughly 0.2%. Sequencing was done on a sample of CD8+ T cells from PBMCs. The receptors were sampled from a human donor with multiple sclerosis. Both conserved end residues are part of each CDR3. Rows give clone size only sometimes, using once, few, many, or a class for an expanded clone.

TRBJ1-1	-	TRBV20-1	CSARDWTGSWGTEAFF
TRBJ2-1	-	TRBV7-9	CASYRERLSDEQFF
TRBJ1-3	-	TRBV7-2	CASSSSAGRGSTIYF
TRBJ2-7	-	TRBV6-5	CATLAASYEQYF
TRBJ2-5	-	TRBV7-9	CASSSQGAGETQYF
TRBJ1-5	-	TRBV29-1	CSVVGTTGQPQHF
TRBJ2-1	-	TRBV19	CASRDRSRGNEQFF
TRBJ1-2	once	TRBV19	CASTFPGLYGYTF
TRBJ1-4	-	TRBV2	CASSRTGVNVVEKLFF
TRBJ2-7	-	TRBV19	CASSIGTGGSYEQYF
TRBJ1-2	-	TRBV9	CASSVEQETSGVYGYTF
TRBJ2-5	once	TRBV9	CASSVAWLQGETQYF
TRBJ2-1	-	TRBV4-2	CASSLRDTTYNEQFF
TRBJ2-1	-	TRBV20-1	CSARQLSYNEQFF
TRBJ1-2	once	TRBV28	CASSPDRYGYTF
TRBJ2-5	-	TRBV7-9	CASSLGGLIETQYF
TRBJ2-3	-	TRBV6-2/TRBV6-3	CASSYPQEYRSSVVPTDTQYF
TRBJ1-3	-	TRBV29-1	CSVGATGEAGNTIYF